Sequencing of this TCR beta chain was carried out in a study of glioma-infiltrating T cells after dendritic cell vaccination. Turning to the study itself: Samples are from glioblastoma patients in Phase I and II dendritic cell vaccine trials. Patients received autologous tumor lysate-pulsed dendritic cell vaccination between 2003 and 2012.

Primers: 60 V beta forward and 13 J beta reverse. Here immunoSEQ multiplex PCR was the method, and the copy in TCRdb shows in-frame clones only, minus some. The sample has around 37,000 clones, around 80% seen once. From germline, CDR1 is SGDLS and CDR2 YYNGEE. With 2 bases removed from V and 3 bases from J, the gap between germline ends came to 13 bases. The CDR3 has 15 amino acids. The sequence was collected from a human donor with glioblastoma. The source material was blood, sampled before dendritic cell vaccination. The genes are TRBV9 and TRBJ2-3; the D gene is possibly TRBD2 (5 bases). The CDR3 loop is CASSVRGYSTDTQYF. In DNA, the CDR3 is TGTGCCAGCAGCGTTCGAGGGTATAGTACAGATACGCAGTATTTT.